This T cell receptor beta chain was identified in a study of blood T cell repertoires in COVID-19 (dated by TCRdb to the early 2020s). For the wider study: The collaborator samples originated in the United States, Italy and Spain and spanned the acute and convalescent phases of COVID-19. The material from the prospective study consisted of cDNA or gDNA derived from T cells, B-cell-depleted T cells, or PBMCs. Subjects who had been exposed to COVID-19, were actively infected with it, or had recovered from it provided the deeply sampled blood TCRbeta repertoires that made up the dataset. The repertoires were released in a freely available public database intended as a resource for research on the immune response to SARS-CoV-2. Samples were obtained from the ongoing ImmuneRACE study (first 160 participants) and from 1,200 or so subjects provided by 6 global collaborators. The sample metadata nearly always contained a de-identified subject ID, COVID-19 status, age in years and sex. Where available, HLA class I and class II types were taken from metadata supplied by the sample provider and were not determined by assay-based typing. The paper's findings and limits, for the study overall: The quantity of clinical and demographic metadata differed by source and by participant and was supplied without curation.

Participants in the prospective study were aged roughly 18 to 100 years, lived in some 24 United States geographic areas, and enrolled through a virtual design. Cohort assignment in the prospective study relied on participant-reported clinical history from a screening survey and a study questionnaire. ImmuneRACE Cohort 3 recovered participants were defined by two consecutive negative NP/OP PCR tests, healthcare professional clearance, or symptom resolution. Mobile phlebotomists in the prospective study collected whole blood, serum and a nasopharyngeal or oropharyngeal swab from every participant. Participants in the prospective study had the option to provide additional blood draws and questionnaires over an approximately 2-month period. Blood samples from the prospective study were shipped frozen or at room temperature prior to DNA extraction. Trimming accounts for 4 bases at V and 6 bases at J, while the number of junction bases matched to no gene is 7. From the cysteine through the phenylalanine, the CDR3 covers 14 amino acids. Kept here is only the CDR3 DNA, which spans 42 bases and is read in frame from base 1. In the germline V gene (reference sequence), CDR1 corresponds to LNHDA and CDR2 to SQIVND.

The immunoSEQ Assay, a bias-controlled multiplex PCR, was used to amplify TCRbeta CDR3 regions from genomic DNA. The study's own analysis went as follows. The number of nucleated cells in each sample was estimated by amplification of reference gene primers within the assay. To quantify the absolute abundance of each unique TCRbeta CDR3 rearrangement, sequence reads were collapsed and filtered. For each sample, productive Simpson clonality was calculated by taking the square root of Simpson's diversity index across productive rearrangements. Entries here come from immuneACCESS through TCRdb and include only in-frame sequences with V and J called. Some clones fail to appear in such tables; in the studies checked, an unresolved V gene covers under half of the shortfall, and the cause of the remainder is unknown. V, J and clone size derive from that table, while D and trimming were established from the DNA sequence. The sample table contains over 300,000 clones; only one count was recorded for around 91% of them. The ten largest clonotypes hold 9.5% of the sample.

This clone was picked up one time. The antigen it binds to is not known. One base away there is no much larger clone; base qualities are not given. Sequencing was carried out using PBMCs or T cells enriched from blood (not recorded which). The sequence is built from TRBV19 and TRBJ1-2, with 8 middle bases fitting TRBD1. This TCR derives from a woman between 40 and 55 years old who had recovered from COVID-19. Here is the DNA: TGTGCCAGTAGTACCGCACAGGGGGTTGATGGCTACACCTTC. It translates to CASSTAQGVDGYTF.